Following are 2 T cell receptor beta chains from one sample sequenced in a study of OX40 agonist ivuxolimab in advanced cancers. Receptors were amplified or captured by the immunoSEQ multiplex PCR assay. The immuneACCESS repertoire file appears here via TCRdb, limited to in-frame rearrangements. These files lack a portion of the clones; in checked studies, under half of the deficit traces to unresolved V genes, and the cause of the others is not known. The sample contains over 80,000 clones, less than 90% of them found a single time. The top ten hold approximately 5.7% of the sample. Here the sequenced sample was CD4+ or CD8+ T cells sorted from blood, taken in a trial of the OX40 agonist ivuxolimab. The receptors were gathered from an adult with an advanced solid tumor such as melanoma, head and neck, liver or kidney cancer.

The table lists this clone with a count of one. The chain links TRBV6-1 to TRBJ2-1; D possibly uses TRBD1 or TRBD2 (5 bases each). V shed 10 bases and J shed 2 bases, with 15 bases lying between them. Germline CDR1 and CDR2: MNHNS and SASEGT. The CDR3 is 14 amino acids. The CDR3 here is CAIARDGAYNEQFF. CDR3 nucleotides: TGTGCCATCGCCCGGGACGGGGCCTACAATGAGCAGTTCTTC.

The CDR3 loop reads CASSLSDGNYGYTF. CDR3 bases: TGTGCCAGCAGCTTATCGGACGGAAACTATGGCTACACCTTC. The chain is built from TRBV11-2 and TRBJ1-2; no clear D. This CDR3 comprises 14 residues. Trimming pared 2 bases from V and 2 bases from J, leaving 9 bases between. Germline V gene lookup returns CDR1 SGHAT and CDR2 FQNNGV.